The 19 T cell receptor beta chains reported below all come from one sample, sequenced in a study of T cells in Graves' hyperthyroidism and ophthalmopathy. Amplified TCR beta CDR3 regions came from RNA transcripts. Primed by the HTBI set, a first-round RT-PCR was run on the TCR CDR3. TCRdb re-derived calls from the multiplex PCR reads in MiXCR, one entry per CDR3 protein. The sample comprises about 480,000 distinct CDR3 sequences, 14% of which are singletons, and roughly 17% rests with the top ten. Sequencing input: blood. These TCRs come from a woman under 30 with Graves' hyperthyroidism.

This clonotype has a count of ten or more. The CDR3 loop is CVTKRRSTDTQYF. In nucleotides, the CDR3 is TGCGTAACGAAGCGGAGGAGCACAGATACGCAGTATTTT. The J gene is TRBJ2-3, the V gene TRBV29-1; possibly TRBD2 for D (5 bases). The CDR3 contains 13 residues. Per the germline V gene, CDR1 is SQVTM and CDR2 is ANQGSEA.

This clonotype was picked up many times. CDR3: CASSSSGDGEQFF. CDR3 sequence (DNA): TGTGCCAGCAGTTCTAGCGGGGATGGTGAGCAGTTCTTC. The gene calls are TRBV12-3 or TRBV12-4 and TRBJ2-1; TRBD2 matches 9 bases. This CDR3 is 13 amino acids long. The ends lost 4 bases at V and 9 bases at J; junction bases unmatched: 4.

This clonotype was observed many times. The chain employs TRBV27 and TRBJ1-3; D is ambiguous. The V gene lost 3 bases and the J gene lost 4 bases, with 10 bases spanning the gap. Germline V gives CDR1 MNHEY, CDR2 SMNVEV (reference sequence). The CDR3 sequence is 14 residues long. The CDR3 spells CASSFSQLGNTIYF. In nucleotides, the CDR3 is TGTGCCAGCAGTTTTTCCCAACTCGGAAACACCATATATTTT.

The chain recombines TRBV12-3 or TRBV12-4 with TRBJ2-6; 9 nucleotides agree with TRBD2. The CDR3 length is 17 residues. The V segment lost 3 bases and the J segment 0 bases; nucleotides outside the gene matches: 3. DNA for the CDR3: TGTGCCAGCAGTTTTAGCGGGAGCGGCTCTGGGGCCAACGTCCTGACTTTC. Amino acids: CASSFSGSGSGANVLTF.

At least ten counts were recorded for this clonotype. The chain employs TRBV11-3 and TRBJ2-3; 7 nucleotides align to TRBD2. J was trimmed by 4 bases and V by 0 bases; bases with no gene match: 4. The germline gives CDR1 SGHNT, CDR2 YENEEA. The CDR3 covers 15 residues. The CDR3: CASSLEGGGADTQYF. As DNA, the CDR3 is TGTGCCAGCAGCTTAGAAGGTGGGGGGGCAGATACGCAGTATTTT.

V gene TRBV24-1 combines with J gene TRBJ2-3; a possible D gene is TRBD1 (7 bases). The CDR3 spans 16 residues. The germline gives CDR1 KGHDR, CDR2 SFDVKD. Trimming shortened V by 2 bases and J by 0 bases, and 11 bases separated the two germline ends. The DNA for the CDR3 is TGTGCCACCAGTGATTGGGGGGACAGAAGCACAGATACGCAGTATTTT. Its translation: CATSDWGDRSTDTQYF.

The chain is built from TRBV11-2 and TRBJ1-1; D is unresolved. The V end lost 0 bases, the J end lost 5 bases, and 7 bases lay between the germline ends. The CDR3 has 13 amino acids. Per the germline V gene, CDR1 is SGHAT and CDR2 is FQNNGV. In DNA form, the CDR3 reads TGTGCCAGCAGCTTAGAATCAGAGACTGAAGCTTTCTTT. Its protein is CASSLESETEAFF.

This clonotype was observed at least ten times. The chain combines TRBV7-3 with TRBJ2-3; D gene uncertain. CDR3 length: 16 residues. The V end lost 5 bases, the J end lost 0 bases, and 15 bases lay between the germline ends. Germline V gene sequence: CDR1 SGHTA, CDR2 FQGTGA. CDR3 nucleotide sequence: TGTGCCAGCAGCCCCACCCGGGTACCTAGCACAGATACGCAGTATTTT. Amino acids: CASSPTRVPSTDTQYF.

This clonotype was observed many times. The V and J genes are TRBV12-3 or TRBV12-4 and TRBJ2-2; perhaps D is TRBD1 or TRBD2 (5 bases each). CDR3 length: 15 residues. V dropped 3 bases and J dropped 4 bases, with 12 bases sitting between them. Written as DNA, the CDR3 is TGTGCCAGCAGTTTTGGGGGACGGGTCACCGGGGAGCTGTTTTTT. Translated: CASSFGGRVTGELFF.

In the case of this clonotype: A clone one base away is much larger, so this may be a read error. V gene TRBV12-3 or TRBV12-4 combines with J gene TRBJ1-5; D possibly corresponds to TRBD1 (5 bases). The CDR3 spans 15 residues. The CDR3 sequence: CASSYGGGGGQLQHF. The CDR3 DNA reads TGTGCCAGCAGTTACGGCGGGGGGGGGGGTCAGCTCCAGCATTTT.

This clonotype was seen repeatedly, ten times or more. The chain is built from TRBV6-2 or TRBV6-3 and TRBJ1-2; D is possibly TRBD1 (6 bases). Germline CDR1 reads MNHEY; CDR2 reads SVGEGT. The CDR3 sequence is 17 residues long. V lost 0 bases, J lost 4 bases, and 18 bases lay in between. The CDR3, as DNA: TGTGCCAGCAGTTACTCGTCAAATGGGGGGGGCAGCTATGGCTACACCTTC. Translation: CASSYSSNGGGSYGYTF.

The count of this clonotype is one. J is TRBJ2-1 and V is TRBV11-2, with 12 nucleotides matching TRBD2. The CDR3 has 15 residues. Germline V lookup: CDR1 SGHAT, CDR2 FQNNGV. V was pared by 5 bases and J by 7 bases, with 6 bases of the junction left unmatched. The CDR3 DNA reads TGTGCCAGCAGCCGGGGACTAGCGGGCTGGAATGAGCAGTTCTTC. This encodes CASSRGLAGWNEQFF.

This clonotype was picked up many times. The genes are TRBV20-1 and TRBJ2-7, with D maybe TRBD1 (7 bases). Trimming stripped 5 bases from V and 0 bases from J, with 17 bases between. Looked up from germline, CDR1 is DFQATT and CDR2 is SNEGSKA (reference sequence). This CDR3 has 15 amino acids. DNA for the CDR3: TGCAGTGCTTCAGGGGGGACCCAGCACTCCTACGAGCAGTACTTC. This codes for CSASGGTQHSYEQYF.

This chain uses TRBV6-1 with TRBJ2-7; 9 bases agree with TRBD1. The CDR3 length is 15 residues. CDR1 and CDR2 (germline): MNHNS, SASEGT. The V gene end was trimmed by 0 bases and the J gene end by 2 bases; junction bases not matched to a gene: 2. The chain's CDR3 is CASSEAGQGPYEQYV. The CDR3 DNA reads TGTGCCAGCAGTGAAGCGGGACAGGGCCCCTACGAGCAGTACGTC.

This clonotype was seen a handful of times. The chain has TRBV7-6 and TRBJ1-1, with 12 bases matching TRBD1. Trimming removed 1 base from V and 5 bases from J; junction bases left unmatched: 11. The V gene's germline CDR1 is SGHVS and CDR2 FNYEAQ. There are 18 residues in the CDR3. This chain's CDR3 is CASSLVWSGTGGRTEAFF. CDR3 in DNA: TGTGCCAGCAGCTTAGTATGGAGCGGGACAGGGGGCCGGACTGAAGCTTTCTTT.

CDR3 in amino acids: CASSAPGAETQYF. Written as DNA, the CDR3 is TGTGCCAGTAGCGCCCCAGGGGCCGAGACCCAGTACTTC. The V gene is TRBV19, the J gene TRBJ2-5, with D perhaps TRBD1 (6 bases). The CDR3 runs 13 residues. Looked up from germline, CDR1 is LNHDA and CDR2 is SQIVND (reference sequence). Trimming took 6 bases from V and 5 from J, leaving 13 bases between them.

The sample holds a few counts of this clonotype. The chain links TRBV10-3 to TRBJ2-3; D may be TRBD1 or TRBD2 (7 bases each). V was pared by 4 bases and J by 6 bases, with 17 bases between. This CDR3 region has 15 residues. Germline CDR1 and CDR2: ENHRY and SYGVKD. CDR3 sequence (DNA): TGTGCCATCAGTGGCGGGGAGGGGGCCACGGATACGCAGTATTTT. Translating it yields CAISGGEGATDTQYF.

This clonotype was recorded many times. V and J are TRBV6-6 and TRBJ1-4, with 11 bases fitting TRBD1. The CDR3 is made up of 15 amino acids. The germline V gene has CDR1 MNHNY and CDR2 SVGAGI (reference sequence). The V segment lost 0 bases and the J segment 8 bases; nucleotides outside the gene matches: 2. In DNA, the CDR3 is TGTGCCAGCAGTTACTCTGGGACAGGGGGGGAAAAACTGTTTTTT. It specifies CASSYSGTGGEKLFF.

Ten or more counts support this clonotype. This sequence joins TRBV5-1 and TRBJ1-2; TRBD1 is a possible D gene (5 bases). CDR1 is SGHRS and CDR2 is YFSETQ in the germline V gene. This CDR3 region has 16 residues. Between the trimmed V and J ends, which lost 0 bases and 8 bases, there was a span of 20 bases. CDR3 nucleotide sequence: TGCGCCAGCAGCTTGGCCCACACAGTCAGGGTTCACGGCTACACCTTC. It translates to CASSLAHTVRVHGYTF.